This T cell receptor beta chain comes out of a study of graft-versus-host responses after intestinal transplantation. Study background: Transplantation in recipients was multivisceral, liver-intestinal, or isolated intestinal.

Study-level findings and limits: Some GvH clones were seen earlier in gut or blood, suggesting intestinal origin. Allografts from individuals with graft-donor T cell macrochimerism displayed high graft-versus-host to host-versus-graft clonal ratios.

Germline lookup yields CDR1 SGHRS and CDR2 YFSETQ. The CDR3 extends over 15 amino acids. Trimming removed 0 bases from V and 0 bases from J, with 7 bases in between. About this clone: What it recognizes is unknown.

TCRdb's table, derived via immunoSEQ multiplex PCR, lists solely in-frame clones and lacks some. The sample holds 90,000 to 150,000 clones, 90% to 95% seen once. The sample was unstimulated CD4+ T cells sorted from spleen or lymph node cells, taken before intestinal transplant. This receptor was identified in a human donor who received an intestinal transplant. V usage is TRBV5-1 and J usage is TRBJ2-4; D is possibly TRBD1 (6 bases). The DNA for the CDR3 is TGCGCCAGCAGCTTGGAGGGGGTAGCCAAAAACATTCAGTACTTC. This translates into CASSLEGVAKNIQYF.